The source of this T cell receptor (beta chain) is a study of PD-1 blockade in classical Hodgkin lymphoma (dated by TCRdb to 2018 to 2020). Regarding the complete study: Nivolumab dosing was 3 mg/kg intravenously every 2 weeks, continuing until either disease progression or unacceptable toxicity. The study used TCR beta sequencing and CyTOF to define a peripheral blood immune signature of response to PD-1 blockade in classical Hodgkin lymphoma. General conclusions and limits of the study: Only a single clinical trial cohort was studied, and what caused the repertoire differences, possibly disease activity or prior therapy, remained undefined. Baseline diversity similar to that of newly diagnosed patients was observed in trial patients achieving complete response, whereas significantly lower diversity was observed in partial responders and progressors. By C4D1, a significant rise was seen in CD4+ TCR diversity but not in CD8+ TCR diversity (p=0.0027 vs p=0.16), and the rise was most apparent among complete responders (p=0.02). Lower diversity was seen in patients whose nivolumab began less than 1 year after ASCT, and these patients were left out of later analyses so that immune reconstitution would not confound the results. Baseline TCR diversity was reported to be lower in newly diagnosed patients than in healthy donors, and even lower in relapsed/refractory patients.

Genomic DNA was isolated using the Qiagen DNeasy kit from unsorted PBMCs as well as from negatively selected CD4+ and CD8+ fractions. TCR beta CDR3 regions were amplified by immunoSEQ multiplex PCR using primers annealing to V and J segments. A synthetic immune receptor repertoire was used to minimize amplification bias, and any remaining bias was removed computationally after sequencing. The authors' analysis ran thus. Custom Python scripts were used to quantify repertoire diversity as the Shannon entropy index. The unsorted, CD4+ and CD8+ repertoires were each analyzed separately, with the exception of combined analyses, where CD4+ and CD8+ sequences were merged in silico. A clone counted as expanded when the clone's frequency after treatment rose at least 2-fold relative to C1D1, and clones undetected at baseline were given a pseudocount of 0.5. Singleton clones were defined as clones with 0 or 1 copy at C1D1, and non-singleton clones were defined as clones with 2 or more copies. Clones expanded in unsorted samples were labelled as CD4+, CD8+ or unknown by matching protein sequences in sorted samples from the same patient. Wilcoxon tests on paired samples were used to test diversity changes from C1D1 to C4D1. TCRdb carries this immuneACCESS record with in-frame sequences only. Its versions omit some clonotypes, under half of them owing to an unresolved V gene in the studies checked, with the rest unexplained. V, J and clone size were drawn from that table, and D and trimming were deduced from the DNA. Present in this sample are around 9,600 clones, approximately 72% of which were seen just once. The ten largest clones capture about 4.5% of the sample.

V was cut back by 3 bases and J by 5 bases, leaving a gap of 11 bases between them. From the cysteine up to the phenylalanine, the CDR3 has a length of 14 residues. Just CDR3 DNA is preserved here, 42 bases in frame from base 1. The germline V gene provides CDR1 SGHRS and CDR2 YFSETQ. This clone was recorded only once. The clone's antigen remains unknown. There are no base qualities to consult, and no much larger clone falls within one base. The time point tag for this specimen amounts to: cycle 4 day 1 (C4D1), after five to seven weeks of nivolumab. Every trial patient had relapsed following autologous stem cell transplantation, and prior brentuximab vedotin exposure was what differed among cohorts A, B and C. Using a Miltenyi CD4+ T cell isolation kit, CD4+ T cells were purified from thawed PBMCs through magnetic negative selection. The trial cohort included 45 to 65 patients with relapsed/refractory classical Hodgkin lymphoma, and each patient had a best overall response of complete response, partial response or progressive disease. Single-agent nivolumab was administered to trial patients in the multi-cohort phase II CheckMate 205 trial. An independent review committee assessed best overall response by applying the 2007 International Working Group response criteria. Trial PBMCs were obtained immediately prior to nivolumab initiation (C1D1) and on therapy at cycle 2 day 1 and cycle 4 day 1. Peripheral blood was collected in 8 mL Vacutainer Cell Preparation Tubes, from which PBMCs were isolated by centrifugation and then cryopreserved. Purified CD4+ and CD8+ fractions were prepared only for cases in which an additional PBMC sample was available. Magnetically labelled cells were removed on LS columns in a quadroMACS separator, and the flow-through was retained as the purified fraction.

This receptor was obtained from a human donor with classical Hodgkin lymphoma. The chain couples TRBV5-1 to TRBJ2-2; the D gene may be TRBD1 or TRBD2, since each aligns over 5 bases. The material was CD4+ T cells from blood, obtained before the fourth cycle of nivolumab. In nucleotides, the sequence is TGCGCCAGCAGCTCGGGGCAGCCGACCGGGGAGCTGTTTTTT. Translation gives CASSSGQPTGELFF.